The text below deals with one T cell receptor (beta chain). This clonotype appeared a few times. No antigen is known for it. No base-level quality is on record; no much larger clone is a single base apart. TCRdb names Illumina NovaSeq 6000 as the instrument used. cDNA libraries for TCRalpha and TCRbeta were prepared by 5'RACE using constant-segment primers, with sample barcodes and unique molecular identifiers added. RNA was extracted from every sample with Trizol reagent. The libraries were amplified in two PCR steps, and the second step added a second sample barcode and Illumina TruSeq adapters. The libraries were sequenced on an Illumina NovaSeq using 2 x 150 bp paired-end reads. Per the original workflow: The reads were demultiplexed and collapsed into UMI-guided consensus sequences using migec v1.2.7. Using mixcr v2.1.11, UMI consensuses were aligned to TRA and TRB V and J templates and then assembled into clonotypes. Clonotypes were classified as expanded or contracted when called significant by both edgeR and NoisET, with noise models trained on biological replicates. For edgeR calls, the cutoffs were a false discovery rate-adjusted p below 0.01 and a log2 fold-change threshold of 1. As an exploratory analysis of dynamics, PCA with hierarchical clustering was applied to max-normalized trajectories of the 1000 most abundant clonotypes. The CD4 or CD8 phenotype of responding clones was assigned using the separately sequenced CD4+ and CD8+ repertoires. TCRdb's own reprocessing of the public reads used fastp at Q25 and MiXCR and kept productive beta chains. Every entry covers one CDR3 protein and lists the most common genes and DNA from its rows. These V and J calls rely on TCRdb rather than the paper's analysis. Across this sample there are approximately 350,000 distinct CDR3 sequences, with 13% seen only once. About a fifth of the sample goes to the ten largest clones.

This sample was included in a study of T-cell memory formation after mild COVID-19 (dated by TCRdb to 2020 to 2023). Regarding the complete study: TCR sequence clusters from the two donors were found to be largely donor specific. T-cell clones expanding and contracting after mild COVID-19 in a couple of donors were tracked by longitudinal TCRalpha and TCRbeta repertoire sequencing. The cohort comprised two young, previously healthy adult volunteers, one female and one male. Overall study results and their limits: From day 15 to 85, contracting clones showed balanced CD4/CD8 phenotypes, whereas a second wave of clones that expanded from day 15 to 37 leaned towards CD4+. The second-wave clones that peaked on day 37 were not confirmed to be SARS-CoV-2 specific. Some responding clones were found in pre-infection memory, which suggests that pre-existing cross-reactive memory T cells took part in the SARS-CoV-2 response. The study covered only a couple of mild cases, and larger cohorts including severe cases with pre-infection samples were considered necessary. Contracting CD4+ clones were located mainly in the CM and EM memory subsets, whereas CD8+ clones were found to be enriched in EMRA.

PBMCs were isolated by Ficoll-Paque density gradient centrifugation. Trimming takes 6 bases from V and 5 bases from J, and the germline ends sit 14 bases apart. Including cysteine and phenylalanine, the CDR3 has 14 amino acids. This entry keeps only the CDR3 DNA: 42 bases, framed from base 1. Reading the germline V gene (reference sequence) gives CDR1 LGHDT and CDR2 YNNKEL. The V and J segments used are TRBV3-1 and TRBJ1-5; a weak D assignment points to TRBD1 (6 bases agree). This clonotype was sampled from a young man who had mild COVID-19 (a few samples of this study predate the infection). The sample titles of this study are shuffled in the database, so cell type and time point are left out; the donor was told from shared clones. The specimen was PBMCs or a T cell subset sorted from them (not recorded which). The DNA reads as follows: TGTGCCAGCAGGCGGACAGACGGAGATCAGCCCCAGCATTTT. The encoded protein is CASRRTDGDQPQHF. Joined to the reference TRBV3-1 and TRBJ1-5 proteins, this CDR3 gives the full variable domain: DTAVSQTPKYLVTQMGNDKSIKCEQNLGHDTMYWYKQDSKKFLKIMFSYNNKELIINETVPNRFSPKSPDKAHLNLHINSLELGDSAVYFCASRRTDGDQPQHFGDGTRLSIL.